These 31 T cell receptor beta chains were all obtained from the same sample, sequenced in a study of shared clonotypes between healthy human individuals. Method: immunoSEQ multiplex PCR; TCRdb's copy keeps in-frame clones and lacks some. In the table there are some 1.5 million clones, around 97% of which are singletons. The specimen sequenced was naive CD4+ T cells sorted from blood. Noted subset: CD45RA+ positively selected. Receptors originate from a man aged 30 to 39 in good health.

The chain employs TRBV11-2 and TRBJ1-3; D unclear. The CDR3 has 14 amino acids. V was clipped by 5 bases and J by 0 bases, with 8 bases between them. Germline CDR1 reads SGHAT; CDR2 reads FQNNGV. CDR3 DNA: TGTGCCAGCAGCAAATACGTCTCTGGAAACACCATATATTTT. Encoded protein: CASSKYVSGNTIYF.

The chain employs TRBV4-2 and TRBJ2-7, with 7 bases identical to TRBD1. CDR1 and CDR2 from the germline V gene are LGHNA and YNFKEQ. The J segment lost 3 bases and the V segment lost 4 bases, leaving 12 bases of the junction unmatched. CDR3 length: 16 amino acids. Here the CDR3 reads CASSLDLRTGNYEQYF. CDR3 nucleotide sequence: TGTGCCAGCAGCCTTGACCTACGGACAGGAAACTACGAGCAGTACTTC.

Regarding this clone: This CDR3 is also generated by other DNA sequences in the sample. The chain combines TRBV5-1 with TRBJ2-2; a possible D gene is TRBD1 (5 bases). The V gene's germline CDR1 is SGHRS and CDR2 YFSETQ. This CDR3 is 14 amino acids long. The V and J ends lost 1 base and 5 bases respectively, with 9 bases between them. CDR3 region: CASSLSSGTGELFF. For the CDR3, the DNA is TGCGCCAGCAGCTTGTCTTCAGGGACCGGGGAGCTGTTTTTT.

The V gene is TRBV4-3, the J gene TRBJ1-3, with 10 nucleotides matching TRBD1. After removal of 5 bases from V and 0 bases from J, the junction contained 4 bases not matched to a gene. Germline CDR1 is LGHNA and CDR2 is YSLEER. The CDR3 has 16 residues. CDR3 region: CASSSWTGGSGNTIYF. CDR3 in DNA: TGCGCCAGCAGCTCCTGGACAGGGGGCTCTGGAAACACCATATATTTT.

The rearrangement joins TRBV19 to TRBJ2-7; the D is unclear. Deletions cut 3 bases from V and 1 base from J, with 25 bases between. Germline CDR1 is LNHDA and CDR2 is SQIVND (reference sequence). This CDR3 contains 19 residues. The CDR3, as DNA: TGTGCCAGTAGTATTGGCATCTGGGGAAAGGCTAGTCTTTCCTACGAGCAGTACTTC. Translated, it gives CASSIGIWGKASLSYEQYF.

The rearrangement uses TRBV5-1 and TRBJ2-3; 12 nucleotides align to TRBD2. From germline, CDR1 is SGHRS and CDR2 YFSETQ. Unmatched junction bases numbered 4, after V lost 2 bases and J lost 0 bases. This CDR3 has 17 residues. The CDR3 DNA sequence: TGCGCCAGCAGCTTCCCAGGACTAGCGGGAAGCACAGATACGCAGTATTTT. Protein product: CASSFPGLAGSTDTQYF.

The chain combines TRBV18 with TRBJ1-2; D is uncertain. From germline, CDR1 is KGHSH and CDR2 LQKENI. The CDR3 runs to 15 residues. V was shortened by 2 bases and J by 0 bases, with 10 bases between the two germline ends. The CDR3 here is CASSPNSQTNYGYTF. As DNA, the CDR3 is TGTGCCAGCTCACCAAACTCCCAGACTAACTATGGCTACACCTTC.

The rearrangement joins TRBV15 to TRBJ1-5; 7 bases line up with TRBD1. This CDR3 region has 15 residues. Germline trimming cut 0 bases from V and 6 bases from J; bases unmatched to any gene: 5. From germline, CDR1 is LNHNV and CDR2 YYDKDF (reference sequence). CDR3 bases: TGTGCCACCAGCAGAGAAGGGTACAGGGGTCAGCCCCAGCATTTT. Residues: CATSREGYRGQPQHF.

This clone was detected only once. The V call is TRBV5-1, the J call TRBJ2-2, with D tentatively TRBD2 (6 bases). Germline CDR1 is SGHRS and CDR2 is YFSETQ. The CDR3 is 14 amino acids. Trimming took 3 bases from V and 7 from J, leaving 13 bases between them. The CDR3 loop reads CASSSGEIVGELFF. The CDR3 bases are TGCGCCAGCAGCTCGGGGGAGATTGTCGGGGAGCTGTTTTTT.

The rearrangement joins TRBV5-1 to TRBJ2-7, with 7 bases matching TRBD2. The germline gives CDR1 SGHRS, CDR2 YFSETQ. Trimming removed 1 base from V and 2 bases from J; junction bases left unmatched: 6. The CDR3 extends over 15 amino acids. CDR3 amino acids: CASSLTTGGTYEQYF. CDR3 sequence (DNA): TGCGCCAGCAGCTTGACCACCGGGGGGACCTACGAGCAGTACTTC.

CDR3 DNA: TGTGCCAGCAGCGTAGCGAGGGTCAACCACCACAATGAGCAGTTCTTC. It codes for CASSVARVNHHNEQFF. The chain uses TRBV9 and TRBJ2-1, with D possibly TRBD2 on 5 matching bases. Looked up from germline, CDR1 is SGDLS and CDR2 is YYNGEE. Trimming removed 0 bases from V and 5 bases from J, with 15 bases in between. This CDR3 comprises 16 residues.

The DNA for the CDR3 is TGTGCCAGCAGCTTAAAGTGGGGGGACAGATCTTTGGCTGAAGCTTTCTTT. It codes for CASSLKWGDRSLAEAFF. The chain is built from TRBV11-2 and TRBJ1-1, with 7 bases identical to TRBD1. This CDR3 contains 17 residues. V shed 2 bases and J 6 bases; nucleotides not matched to a gene: 15. Germline CDR1 is SGHAT and CDR2 is FQNNGV.

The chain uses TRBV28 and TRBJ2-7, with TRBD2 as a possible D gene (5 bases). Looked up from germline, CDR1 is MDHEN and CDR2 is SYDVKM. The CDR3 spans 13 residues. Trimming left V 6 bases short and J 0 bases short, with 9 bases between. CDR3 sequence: CASRDFSSYEQYF. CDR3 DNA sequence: TGTGCCAGCAGGGACTTCAGCTCCTACGAGCAGTACTTC.

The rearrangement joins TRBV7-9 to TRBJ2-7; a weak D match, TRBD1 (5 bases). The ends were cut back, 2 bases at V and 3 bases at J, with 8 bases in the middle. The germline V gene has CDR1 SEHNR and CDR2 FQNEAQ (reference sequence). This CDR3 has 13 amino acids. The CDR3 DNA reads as TGTGCCAGCAGCTTACCCAGGGTCTACGAGCAGTACTTC. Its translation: CASSLPRVYEQYF.

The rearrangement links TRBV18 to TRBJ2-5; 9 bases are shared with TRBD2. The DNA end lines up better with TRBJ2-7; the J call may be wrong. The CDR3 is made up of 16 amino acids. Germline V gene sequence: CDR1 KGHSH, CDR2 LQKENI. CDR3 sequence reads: CASSPGPQAGGYEQYF. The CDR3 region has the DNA TGTGCCAGCTCACCAGGCCCCCAAGCGGGAGGATACGAGCAGTACTTC.

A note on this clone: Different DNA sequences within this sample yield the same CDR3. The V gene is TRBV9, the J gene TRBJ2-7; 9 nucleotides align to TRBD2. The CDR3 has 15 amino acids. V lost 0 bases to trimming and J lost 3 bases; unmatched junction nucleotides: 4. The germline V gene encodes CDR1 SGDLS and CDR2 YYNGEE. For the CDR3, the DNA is TGTGCCAGCAGCGTAGATAGCGGGAGAGGCTACGAGCAGTACTTC. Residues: CASSVDSGRGYEQYF.

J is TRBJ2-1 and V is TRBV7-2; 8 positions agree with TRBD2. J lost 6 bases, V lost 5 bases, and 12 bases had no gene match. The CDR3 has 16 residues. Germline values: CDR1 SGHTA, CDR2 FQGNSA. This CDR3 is CASSRDVAGSRNEQFF. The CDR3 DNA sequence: TGTGCCAGCAGCCGAGATGTAGCGGGGAGCCGCAATGAGCAGTTCTTC.

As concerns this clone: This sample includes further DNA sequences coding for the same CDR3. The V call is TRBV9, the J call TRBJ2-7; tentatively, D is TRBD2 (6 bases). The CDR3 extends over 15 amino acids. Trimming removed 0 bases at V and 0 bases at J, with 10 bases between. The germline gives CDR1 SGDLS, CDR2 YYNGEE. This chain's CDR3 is CASSVGLDPSYEQYF. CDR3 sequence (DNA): TGTGCCAGCAGCGTAGGACTAGATCCCTCCTACGAGCAGTACTTC.

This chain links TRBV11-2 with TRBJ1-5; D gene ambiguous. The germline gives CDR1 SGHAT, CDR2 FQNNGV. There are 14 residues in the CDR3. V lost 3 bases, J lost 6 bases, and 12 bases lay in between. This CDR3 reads CASSFGDLGQPQHF. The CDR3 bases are TGTGCCAGCAGCTTCGGGGATTTGGGTCAGCCCCAGCATTTT.

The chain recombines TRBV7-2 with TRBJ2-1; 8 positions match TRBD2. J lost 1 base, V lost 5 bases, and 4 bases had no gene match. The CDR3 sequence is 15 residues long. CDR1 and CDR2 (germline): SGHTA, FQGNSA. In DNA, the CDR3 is TGTGCCAGCAGCACCGGGACTAGATCCTACAATGAGCAGTTCTTC. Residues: CASSTGTRSYNEQFF.

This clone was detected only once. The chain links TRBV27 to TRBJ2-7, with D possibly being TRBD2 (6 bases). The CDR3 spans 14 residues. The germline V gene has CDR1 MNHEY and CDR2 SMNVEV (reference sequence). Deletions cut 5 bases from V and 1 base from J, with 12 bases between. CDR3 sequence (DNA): TGTGCCAGCAGTGCGGGTGGGGGGTCCTACGAGCAGTACTTC. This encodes CASSAGGGSYEQYF.

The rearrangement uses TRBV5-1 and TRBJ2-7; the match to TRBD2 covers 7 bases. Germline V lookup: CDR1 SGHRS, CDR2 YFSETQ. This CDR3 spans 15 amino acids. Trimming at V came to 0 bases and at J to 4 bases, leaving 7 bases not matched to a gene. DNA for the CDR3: TGCGCCAGCAGCTTGGGAGCGGGGACGGCTTACGAGCAGTACTTC. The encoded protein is CASSLGAGTAYEQYF.

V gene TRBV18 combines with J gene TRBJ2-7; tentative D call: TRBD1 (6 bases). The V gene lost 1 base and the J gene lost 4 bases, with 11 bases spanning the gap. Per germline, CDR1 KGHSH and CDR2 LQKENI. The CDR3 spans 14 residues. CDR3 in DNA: TGTGCCAGCTCACCACTTCGGACAGTATACGAGCAGTACTTC. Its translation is CASSPLRTVYEQYF.

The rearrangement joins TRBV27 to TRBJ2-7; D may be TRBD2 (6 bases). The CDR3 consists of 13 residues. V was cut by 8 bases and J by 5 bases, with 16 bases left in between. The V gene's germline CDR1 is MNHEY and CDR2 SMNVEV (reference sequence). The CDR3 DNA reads TGTGCCAGCGGGACCGTCCGGGAGCACGAGCAGTACTTC. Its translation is CASGTVREHEQYF.

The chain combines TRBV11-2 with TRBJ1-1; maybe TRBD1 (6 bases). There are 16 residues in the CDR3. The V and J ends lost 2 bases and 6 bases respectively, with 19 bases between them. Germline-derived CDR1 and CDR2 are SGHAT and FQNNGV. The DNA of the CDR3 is TGTGCCAGCAGCTTACTCGATGGGGGCGCGTCGGCTGAAGCTTTCTTT. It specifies CASSLLDGGASAEAFF.

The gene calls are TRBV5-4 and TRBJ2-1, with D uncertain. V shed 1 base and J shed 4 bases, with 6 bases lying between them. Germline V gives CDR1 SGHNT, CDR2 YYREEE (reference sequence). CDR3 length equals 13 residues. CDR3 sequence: CASSLSEYNEQFF. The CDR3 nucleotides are TGTGCCAGCAGCTTGTCTGAGTACAATGAGCAGTTCTTC.

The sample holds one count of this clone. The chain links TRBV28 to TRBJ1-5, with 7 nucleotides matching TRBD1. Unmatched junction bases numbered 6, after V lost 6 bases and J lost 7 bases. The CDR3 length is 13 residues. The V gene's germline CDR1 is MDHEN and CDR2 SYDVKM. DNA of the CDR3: TGTGCCAGCAGAAAGACAGGGTACCAGCCCCAGCATTTT. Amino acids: CASRKTGYQPQHF.

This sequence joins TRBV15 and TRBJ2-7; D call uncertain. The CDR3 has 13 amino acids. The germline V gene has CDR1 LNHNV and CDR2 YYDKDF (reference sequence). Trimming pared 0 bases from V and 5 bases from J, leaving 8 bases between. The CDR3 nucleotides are TGTGCCACCAGCAGAGAACCAAGTGACGAGCAGTACTTC. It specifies CATSREPSDEQYF.

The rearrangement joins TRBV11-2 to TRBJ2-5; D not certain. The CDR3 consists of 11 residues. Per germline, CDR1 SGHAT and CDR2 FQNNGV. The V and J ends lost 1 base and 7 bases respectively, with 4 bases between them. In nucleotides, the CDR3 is TGTGCCAGCAGCTTAGCGGGGACCCAGTACTTC. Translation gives CASSLAGTQYF.

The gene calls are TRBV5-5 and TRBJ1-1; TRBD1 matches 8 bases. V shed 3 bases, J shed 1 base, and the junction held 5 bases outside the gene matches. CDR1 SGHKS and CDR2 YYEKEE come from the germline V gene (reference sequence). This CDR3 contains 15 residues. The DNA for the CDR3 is TGTGCCAGCAGCTCCCGGACAGGGACGAACACTGAAGCTTTCTTT. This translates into CASSSRTGTNTEAFF.

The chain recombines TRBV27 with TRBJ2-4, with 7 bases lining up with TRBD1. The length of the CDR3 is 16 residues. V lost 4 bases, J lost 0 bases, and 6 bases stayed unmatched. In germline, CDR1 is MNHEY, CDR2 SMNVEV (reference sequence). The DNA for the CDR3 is TGTGCCAGCAGTTCCCGGGACAGACTAGCCAAAAACATTCAGTACTTC. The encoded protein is CASSSRDRLAKNIQYF.